The rows below give T cell receptor beta chains drawn from one sample of a study of OX40 agonist ivuxolimab in advanced cancers. Clones were sequenced by immunoSEQ multiplex PCR, and TCRdb holds only the in-frame ones, with some missing. The sample consists of roughly 71,000 clones, 80% to 90% of them appearing once. Sequences were derived from CD4+ or CD8+ T cells sorted from blood, sampled in a trial of the OX40 agonist ivuxolimab. These receptors came from an adult with an advanced solid tumor such as melanoma, head and neck, liver or kidney cancer. Each CDR3 is given with its conserved first and last residue. Fields, in order: clone size, D gene, J gene, V gene, CDR3 protein, CDR3 DNA. D genes are given only for firm matches. The listing skips clone size in some rows; elsewhere it reads once, few, many or a size class.

few,TRBD1,TRBJ1-2,TRBV28,CASSLLDLGQVYGYTF,TGTGCCAGCAGCCTACTGGATCTGGGACAGGTCTATGGCTACACCTTC
.,.,TRBJ2-7,TRBV6-5,CASRGGRGSYEQYF,TGTGCCAGCAGGGGGGGTCGGGGCTCCTACGAGCAGTACTTC
.,.,TRBJ1-1,TRBV6-5,CASSQGPHTEAFF,TGTGCCAGCAGCCAGGGGCCTCACACTGAAGCTTTCTTT
.,TRBD1,TRBJ1-1,TRBV28,CASSLVLMRTGGKNTEAFF,TGTGCCAGCAGTTTAGTGCTGATGAGGACAGGGGGCAAGAACACTGAAGCTTTCTTT
.,TRBD2,TRBJ2-3,TRBV7-2,CASGPGLEVDTQYF,TGTGCCAGCGGCCCGGGACTAGAGGTAGATACGCAGTATTTT
.,TRBD1,TRBJ2-1,TRBV7-2,CASSIVAGGYNEQFF,TGTGCCAGCAGTATCGTGGCAGGGGGCTACAATGAGCAGTTCTTC
.,.,TRBJ2-3,TRBV29-1,CSVDKGADTQYF,TGCAGCGTTGATAAAGGAGCGGATACGCAGTATTTT
.,.,TRBJ2-1,TRBV6-4,CASSVDGSSYNEQFF,TGTGCCAGCAGTGTCGACGGTAGCTCCTACAATGAGCAGTTCTTC
.,.,TRBJ2-7,TRBV29-1,CSVGGGGRYEQYF,TGCAGCGTTGGTGGAGGGGGCAGGTACGAGCAGTACTTC
.,.,TRBJ2-2,TRBV7-2,CASSPDYNSPGELFF,TGTGCCAGCAGCCCCGACTACAATTCCCCCGGGGAGCTGTTTTTT
few,.,TRBJ1-2,TRBV7-8,CASSTAGSSNYGYTF,TGTGCCAGCAGCACAGCTGGCAGTTCTAACTATGGCTACACCTTC
.,.,TRBJ1-5,TRBV28,CASSWPVWQQNQPQHF,TGTGCCAGCAGTTGGCCGGTTTGGCAGCAGAATCAGCCCCAGCATTTT
.,TRBD1,TRBJ1-1,TRBV5-1,CASSGRGDTEAFF,TGCGCCAGCTCTGGCAGGGGGGACACTGAAGCTTTCTTT
.,.,TRBJ2-1,TRBV27,CASSKLQVNEQFF,TGTGCCAGCAGTAAACTCCAAGTCAATGAGCAGTTCTTC
.,TRBD1,TRBJ2-4,TRBV29-1,CSVEGQGEQNIQYF,TGCAGCGTTGAGGGTCAGGGGGAACAAAACATTCAGTACTTC
.,TRBD1,TRBJ2-7,TRBV4-2,CASSHGTGGREQYF,TGTGCCAGCAGCCATGGGACAGGGGGCCGGGAGCAGTACTTC
.,TRBD1,TRBJ2-1,TRBV28,CASVQPGQGHNEQFF,TGTGCCAGCGTTCAACCGGGACAGGGGCACAATGAGCAGTTCTTC
once,.,TRBJ1-2,TRBV27,CASSFGERGYGYTF,TGTGCCAGCAGTTTTGGGGAAAGGGGCTATGGCTACACCTTC
.,.,TRBJ1-1,TRBV5-5,CASSLPTLTEAFF,TGTGCCAGCAGCCTCCCGACCCTGACTGAAGCTTTCTTT
.,.,TRBJ1-5,TRBV18,CASSPNFNSNQPQHF,TGTGCCAGCTCACCAAATTTTAATAGCAATCAGCCCCAGCATTTT
.,.,TRBJ2-7,TRBV2,CASNLLDSYEQYF,TGTGCCAGCAATCTCCTGGACAGCTACGAGCAGTACTTC
.,.,TRBJ2-5,TRBV19,CASSRREPGYETQYF,TGTGCCAGTAGTCGCCGGGAGCCGGGCTACGAGACCCAGTACTTC
.,TRBD1,TRBJ2-7,TRBV10-3,CAIKPGQGSYEQYF,TGTGCCATCAAGCCGGGACAGGGGTCCTACGAGCAGTACTTC
.,.,TRBJ2-2,TRBV2,CASSGSRSGELFF,TGTGCCAGCAGCGGATCGCGGTCCGGGGAGCTGTTTTTT
.,TRBD2,TRBJ2-1,TRBV7-2,CASSLAGGRAVTYNEQFF,TGTGCCAGCAGCTTAGCGGGCGGGAGGGCCGTAACCTACAATGAGCAGTTCTTC
.,.,TRBJ1-4,TRBV7-2,CASSLASPGFVTNEKLFF,TGTGCCAGCAGCTTAGCGAGTCCGGGATTTGTAACTAATGAAAAACTGTTTTTT
.,.,TRBJ2-2,TRBV5-4,CASSLTGTNTGELFF,TGTGCCAGCAGCTTGACAGGGACCAACACCGGGGAGCTGTTTTTT
once,TRBD1,TRBJ2-3,TRBV6-4,CASSDPGQGSDTQYF,TGTGCCAGCAGTGACCCGGGACAGGGGTCAGATACGCAGTATTTT
.,.,TRBJ1-5,TRBV30,CAWSAWGFEGDNQPQHF,TGTGCCTGGAGTGCCTGGGGTTTTGAGGGAGACAATCAGCCCCAGCATTTT
.,TRBD2,TRBJ2-3,TRBV28,CASSGRLAGTDTQYF,TGTGCCAGTAGCGGGAGGTTGGCTGGCACAGATACGCAGTATTTT
.,TRBD1,TRBJ2-6,TRBV27,CASKRIPDRGANVLTF,TGTGCCAGCAAGAGAATCCCGGACAGGGGGGCCAACGTCCTGACTTTC
.,TRBD2,TRBJ2-7,TRBV5-5,CASSFFPSGGYEQYF,TGTGCCAGCAGCTTTTTCCCTAGCGGGGGCTACGAGCAGTACTTC
once,TRBD1,TRBJ2-7,TRBV9,CASSASGTGKYEQYF,TGTGCCAGCAGCGCCTCCGGGACAGGGAAGTACGAGCAGTACTTC
.,.,TRBJ2-2,TRBV7-9,CASSFYMADTGELFF,TGTGCCAGCAGCTTTTACATGGCGGACACCGGGGAGCTGTTTTTT
.,.,TRBJ1-1,TRBV28,CASTFSDSRGSEAFF,TGTGCCAGCACTTTCAGTGACTCCCGCGGGTCTGAAGCTTTCTTT
.,.,TRBJ2-5,TRBV28,CANSSEGETQYF,TGTGCCAACAGTTCCGAGGGGGAGACCCAGTACTTC
.,.,TRBJ1-2,TRBV5-6,CASSLDTNAGYTF,TGTGCCAGCAGCTTGGATACAAATGCTGGCTACACCTTC